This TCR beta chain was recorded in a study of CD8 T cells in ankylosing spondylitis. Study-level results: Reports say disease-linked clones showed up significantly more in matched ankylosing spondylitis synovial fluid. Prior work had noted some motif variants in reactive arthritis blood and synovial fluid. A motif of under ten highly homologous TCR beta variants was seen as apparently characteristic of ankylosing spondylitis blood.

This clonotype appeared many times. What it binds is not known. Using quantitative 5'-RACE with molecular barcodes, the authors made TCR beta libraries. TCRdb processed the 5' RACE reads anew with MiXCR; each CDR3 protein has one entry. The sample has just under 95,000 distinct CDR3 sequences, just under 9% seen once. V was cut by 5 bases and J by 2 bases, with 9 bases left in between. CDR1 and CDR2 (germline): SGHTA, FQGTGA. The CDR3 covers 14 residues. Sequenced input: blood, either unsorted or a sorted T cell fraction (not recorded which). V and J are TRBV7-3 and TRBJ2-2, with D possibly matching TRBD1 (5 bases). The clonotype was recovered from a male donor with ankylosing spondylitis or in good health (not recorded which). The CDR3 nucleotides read TGTGCCAGCAGCCCCAGGGTAAACACCGGGGAGCTGTTTTTT. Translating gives CASSPRVNTGELFF.